Listed below are T cell receptor beta chains from one sample, sequenced in a study of blood T cell repertoires in COVID-19. Some clones are missing from TCRdb's copy, which holds only in-frame ones; the method was immunoSEQ multiplex PCR. The data show around 240,000 clones, with 90% to 95% seen just once and 1% to 1.5% held by the top ten. Sample: PBMCs or T cells enriched from blood (not recorded which). The receptors derive from a human donor in a cohort exposed to, infected with or recovered from COVID-19 (not recorded which). The donor label of this sample is uncertain. The CDR3 runs from the conserved cysteine through the conserved F or W. The order of the fields is D gene, clone size, V gene, J gene, CDR3 DNA, CDR3 protein. A D gene is named only where the DNA matches it firmly. A clone size is listed for some rows: how often the clone was seen (once, few, many), or a class if it is expanded.

TRBD1	-	TRBV30	TRBJ1-4	TGTGCCTGGAGTCTCGGACAGGAAAACGAAAAACTGTTTTTT	CAWSLGQENEKLFF
-	-	TRBV6-5	TRBJ1-5	TGTGCCAGCACCGAGGGAGCTGGGTTGCAGCCCCAGCATTTT	CASTEGAGLQPQHF
-	-	TRBV7-2	TRBJ2-2	TGTGCCAGCAGCTTAGGTTTGGGACTCAACACCGGGGAGCTGTTTTTT	CASSLGLGLNTGELFF
-	-	TRBV4-3	TRBJ1-1	TGCGCCAGCAGCCCCAGCCAGACAGTGAACACTGAAGCTTTCTTT	CASSPSQTVNTEAFF
-	few	TRBV6-5	TRBJ2-7	TGTGCCAGCAGTTCCCTGACAAGATACGAGCAGTACTTC	CASSSLTRYEQYF
-	-	TRBV18	TRBJ1-1	TGTGCCAGCTCAGCGACTCAAGACAACACTGAAGCTTTCTTT	CASSATQDNTEAFF
-	-	TRBV5-1	TRBJ2-2	TGCGCCAGCAGCCCGTTAGGCGGTACCGGGGAGCTGTTTTTT	CASSPLGGTGELFF
TRBD1	-	TRBV13	TRBJ2-1	TGTGCCAGCAGCGCCACCATAAGACAGGGGTCTAGCTCCTACAATGAGCAGTTCTTC	CASSATIRQGSSSYNEQFF
-	-	TRBV28	TRBJ1-4	TGTGCCAGCAGTCCGCCTTTCGGGAGGCTTCACGAAAAACTGTTTTTT	CASSPPFGRLHEKLFF
-	-	TRBV2	TRBJ1-1	TGTGCCAGCAGTGAAGCGCCCTCGGGGGGCTACACTGAAGCTTTCTTT	CASSEAPSGGYTEAFF
-	-	TRBV2	TRBJ1-3	TGTGCCAGCAGTGAAGGGGGCGCTTCTGATGGAAACACCATATATTTT	CASSEGGASDGNTIYF
TRBD1	-	TRBV18	TRBJ1-5	TGTGCCAGCTCAGAAGGACAGGGACAGGGGCCCCAGCATTTT	CASSEGQGQGPQHF
-	-	TRBV7-2	TRBJ1-2	TGTGCCAGCAGCTTAGATCGAACCCGGTTCTATGGCTACACCTTC	CASSLDRTRFYGYTF
-	once	TRBV18	TRBJ2-3	TGTGCCAGCTCACCATTATCCGCTGCGTATAGCACAGATACGCAGTATTTT	CASSPLSAAYSTDTQYF
-	-	TRBV5-1	TRBJ1-3	TGCGCCAGCAGCTTGGGGCCCACCACTGGAAACACCATATATTTT	CASSLGPTTGNTIYF
-	once	TRBV14	TRBJ1-1	TGTGCCAGCAGCCCACGGGGTAGGCTCGGGAACACTGAAGCTTTCTTT	CASSPRGRLGNTEAFF
TRBD1	once	TRBV27	TRBJ1-2	TGTGCCAGCAGTTTATCGATAAATGTGGGGCAGGGGGGCGGCTACACCTTC	CASSLSINVGQGGGYTF
-	few	TRBV6-4	TRBJ1-5	TGTGCCAGCAGTGCGGCTAGAGGACAGCCCCAGCATTTT	CASSAARGQPQHF
-	-	TRBV21-1	TRBJ1-5	TGTGCCAGGAAGAGTCAGCCCCAGCATTTT	CARKSQPQHF
TRBD1	-	TRBV12-5	TRBJ2-7	TGTGCTAGTGGTTTGGGCCGGGACAGGGTAGGCGAGCAGTACTTC	CASGLGRDRVGEQYF